This T cell receptor beta chain came from a study of blood T cell repertoires in COVID-19. Across the whole study: Italy, Spain and the United States were the sources of the convalescent and acute COVID-19 samples.

Original processing methods: Amplification of reference gene primers was used by the study to estimate nucleated cell counts. Here immunoSEQ multiplex PCR was the method, and the copy in TCRdb shows in-frame clones only, minus some. The V and J calls and clone size were taken over from that table, and D and trimming were inferred from the DNA. The sample includes 81,000 or so clones, 80% to 90% of them seen just once. This clone was seen a handful of times. The CDR3 has 15 residues. Germline V gives CDR1 MNHEY, CDR2 SVGAGI. The V end was cut by 4 bases, the J end by 2 bases, with 12 bases between. The chain is built from TRBV6-5 and TRBJ1-5; possibly TRBD1 for D (5 bases). Specimen: peripheral blood. The sequence derives from a human donor in a cohort sampled during active COVID-19. DNA for the CDR3: TGTGCCAGCAGTTCTGGTTCGGGGGGCAATCAGCCCCAGCATTTT. As protein: CASSSGSGGNQPQHF.